This TCR beta chain derives from a study of OX40 agonist ivuxolimab in advanced cancers. Study-wide background: The study reported partial responses in three patients: one hepatocellular carcinoma, two cutaneous melanoma.

Study-level findings and limits: The study observed clonal expansion of CD4+ and CD8+ blood T cells by week 6 at 0.1 to 3.0 mg/kg.

Sampling of blood occurred at baseline, cycle 4 day 1, and cycle 7 day 1. This clone was detected once. The antigen is unknown. Sequenced by immunoSEQ multiplex PCR; TCRdb stores in-frame clones only, minus some. Among about 120,000 clones, around 95% were seen once, and the ten largest hold 0.15% to 0.19%. The material sequenced was CD4+ or CD8+ T cells sorted from blood, taken in a trial of the OX40 agonist ivuxolimab. This sequence was found in an adult with an advanced solid tumor such as melanoma, head and neck, liver or kidney cancer.

The DNA for the CDR3 is TGTGCCAGCAGTGTTGGGACAGGGTGGGCCTACACCTTC. Its translation: CASSVGTGWAYTF. This chain connects TRBV6-1 to TRBJ1-2; 9 positions agree with TRBD1. Germline V gene lookup returns CDR1 MNHNS and CDR2 SASEGT. After removal of 4 bases from V and 10 bases from J, the junction contained 7 bases not matched to a gene. This CDR3 has 13 amino acids.